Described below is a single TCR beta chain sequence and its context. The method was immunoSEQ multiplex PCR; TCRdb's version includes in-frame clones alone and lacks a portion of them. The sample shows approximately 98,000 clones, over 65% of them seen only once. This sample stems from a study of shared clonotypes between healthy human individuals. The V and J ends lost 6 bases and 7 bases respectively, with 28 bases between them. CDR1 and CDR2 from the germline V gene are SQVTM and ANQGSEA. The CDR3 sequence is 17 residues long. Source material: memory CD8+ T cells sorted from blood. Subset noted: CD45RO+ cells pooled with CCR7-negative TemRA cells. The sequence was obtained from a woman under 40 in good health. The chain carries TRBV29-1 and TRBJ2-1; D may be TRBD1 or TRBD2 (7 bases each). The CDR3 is CSVIGGGAGVIINEQFF. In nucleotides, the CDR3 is TGCAGCGTGATAGGGGGCGGTGCGGGAGTCATCATAAATGAGCAGTTCTTC.